These T cell receptor beta chains were read from a single sample in a study of spatial heterogeneity in lung cancer. TCRdb processed the 5' RACE reads anew with MiXCR; each CDR3 protein has one entry. The sample shows about 5,700 distinct CDR3 sequences, roughly 13% of them seen only once. The sample in question was lung tumor tissue, obtained at surgery. Every receptor here comes from a female donor with early-stage non-small cell lung cancer. CDR3s include the opening cysteine and the closing phenylalanine or tryptophan. The D gene is left open where the match is weak. The size field is filled for only some rows; it gives once, few, many or a size class.

TRBJ1-5 | TRBD1 | TRBV24-1 | many | CATRDRVGQPQHF | TGTGCCACCCGGGACAGGGTGGGGCAGCCCCAGCATTTT
TRBJ2-2 | . | TRBV4-3 | . | CASSQEALPGELFF | TGCGCCAGCAGCCAAGAGGCCCTCCCCGGGGAGCTGTTTTTT
TRBJ2-3 | TRBD2 | TRBV20-1 | many | CSAIQREAGTDTQYF | TGCAGTGCCATACAGCGGGAGGCGGGCACAGATACGCAGTATTTT
TRBJ2-3 | TRBD2 | TRBV30 | medium-sized | CAWSVAGGSDTQYF | TGTGCCTGGAGTGTTGCGGGGGGATCAGATACGCAGTATTTT
TRBJ1-5 | . | TRBV19 | medium-sized | CASTRAGVSNQPQHF | TGTGCCAGTACCCGGGCGGGGGTTAGCAATCAGCCCCAGCATTTT
TRBJ1-5 | . | TRBV7-2 | medium-sized | CASSLDGFNQPQHF | TGTGCCAGCAGCTTAGATGGTTTCAATCAGCCCCAGCATTTT
TRBJ2-7 | TRBD1 | TRBV29-1 | many | CSVELDRSLEQYF | TGCAGCGTTGAATTGGACAGGTCCCTCGAGCAGTACTTC
TRBJ2-3 | . | TRBV3-1 | once | CASSRQSTDTQYF | TGTGCCAGCAGCCGCCAGAGCACAGATACGCAGTATTTT
TRBJ2-6 | . | TRBV20-1 | large | CSARDLGANVLTF | TGCAGTGCTAGAGATCTTGGGGCCAACGTCCTGACTTTC
TRBJ1-1 | . | TRBV6-2/TRBV6-3 | medium-sized | CASKVTWGTEAFF | TGTGCCAGCAAAGTTACCTGGGGGACTGAAGCTTTCTTT
TRBJ2-7 | . | TRBV20-1 | medium-sized | CSAPEIGNEQYF | TGCAGTGCGCCCGAGATCGGGAACGAGCAGTACTTC
TRBJ2-2 | . | TRBV6-2/TRBV6-3 | medium-sized | CASNNAGELFF | TGTGCCAGCAATAACGCCGGGGAGCTGTTTTTT
TRBJ1-1 | . | TRBV12-3/TRBV12-4 | many | CASSFWGAKKAFF | TGTGCCAGCAGTTTTTGGGGGGCAAAAAAAGCTTTCTTT
TRBJ2-3 | TRBD2 | TRBV7-2 | medium-sized | CASSVGGLAATDTQYF | TGTGCCAGCAGCGTTGGTGGACTAGCGGCCACAGATACGCAGTATTTT
TRBJ1-3 | TRBD1 | TRBV11-2 | many | CASSPRTGLSGNTIYF | TGTGCCAGCAGCCCTCGGACAGGCCTCTCTGGAAACACCATATATTTT
TRBJ2-1 | TRBD2 | TRBV20-1 | many | CSAKLAGAPREDEQFF | TGCAGTGCTAAACTAGCGGGAGCCCCCAGGGAGGATGAGCAGTTCTTC
TRBJ1-4 | . | TRBV28 | medium-sized | CASKAMGEKLFF | TGTGCCAGCAAAGCTATGGGTGAAAAACTGTTTTTT
TRBJ1-1 | . | TRBV14 | medium-sized | CASSQESRTALEAFF | TGTGCCAGCAGCCAAGAGAGCCGGACAGCTCTTGAAGCTTTCTTT
TRBJ2-3 | TRBD2 | TRBV27 | many | CASSLLGLAGGSSTDTQYF | TGTGCCAGCAGCTTACTCGGACTAGCGGGAGGTTCTAGCACAGATACGCAGTATTTT
TRBJ2-5 | . | TRBV21-1 | medium-sized | CASSIGRSQETQYF | TGTGCCAGCAGCATTGGACGGAGCCAAGAGACCCAGTACTTC
TRBJ1-5 | . | TRBV15 | medium-sized | CATSRDLRGGNQPQHF | TGTGCCACCAGCAGAGATCTTCGGGGGGGCAATCAGCCCCAGCATTTT